This note documents a single T cell receptor beta chain sequence. Its antigen is as yet unknown. The authors distributed each subset's genomic DNA evenly over several immunoSEQ plates. This table comes from immunoSEQ multiplex PCR, and its TCRdb copy is limited to in-frame clones, with some not included. The sample lists approximately 740,000 clones; almost 95% were seen once. In germline, CDR1 is SGHRS, CDR2 YFSETQ. V gave up 3 bases and J gave up 0 bases, with 17 bases separating them. This CDR3 has 17 amino acids. Naive CD8 cells comprised CD45RO-negative, CCR7-positively selected cells, excluding terminally differentiated effector memory CD45RA+ cells. These data originate in a study of shared clonotypes between healthy human individuals. General study points: Only blood was sampled, and tissue TCR repertoires likely differ from blood ones.

Sequenced input: naive CD8+ T cells sorted from blood. This TCR derives from a man aged 25 to 40 in good health. The J gene is TRBJ2-3, the V gene TRBV5-1; weak D call: TRBD1 (5 bases). CDR3 coding DNA: TGCGCCAGCAGCTCCGACAGACAGACCACTAGCACAGATACGCAGTATTTT. This translates into CASSSDRQTTSTDTQYF. The whole variable domain, filled in from reference TRBV5-1 and TRBJ2-3, reads KAGVTQTPRYLIKTRGQQVTLSCSPISGHRSVSWYQQTPGQGLQFLFEYFSETQRNKGNFPGRFSGRQFSNSRSEMNVSTLELGDSALYLCASSSDRQTTSTDTQYFGPGTRLTVL.